The TCR beta chain described here comes from a study of shared clonotypes between healthy human individuals. In the source study's methods: ImmunoSEQ junction-only sequences lacked quality scores, so their filtering differed. Produced via immunoSEQ multiplex PCR; TCRdb's table is partial and in-frame only. That table supplies the V and J calls and clone size; D and trimming were determined from the DNA. The sample lists about 1.1 million clones, 77% occurring once. The CDR3 runs to 19 residues. Losses at the gene ends were 0 bases for V and 0 bases for J; bases not matched to a gene: 6. From germline, CDR1 is SGDLS and CDR2 YYNGEE.

The specimen was memory CD4+ T cells from PBMCs. Stated subset: CD45RA-negative fraction. This receptor was identified in a man younger than 35 in good health. Some clones in this sample may be carry-over from other donors' samples. The chain uses TRBV9 and TRBJ2-1, with 13 bases lining up with TRBD2. DNA of the CDR3: TGTGCCAGCAGCGTAGCTGTGGGACTAGCGGGAAGCTCCTACAATGAGCAGTTCTTC. Amino acids: CASSVAVGLAGSSYNEQFF.